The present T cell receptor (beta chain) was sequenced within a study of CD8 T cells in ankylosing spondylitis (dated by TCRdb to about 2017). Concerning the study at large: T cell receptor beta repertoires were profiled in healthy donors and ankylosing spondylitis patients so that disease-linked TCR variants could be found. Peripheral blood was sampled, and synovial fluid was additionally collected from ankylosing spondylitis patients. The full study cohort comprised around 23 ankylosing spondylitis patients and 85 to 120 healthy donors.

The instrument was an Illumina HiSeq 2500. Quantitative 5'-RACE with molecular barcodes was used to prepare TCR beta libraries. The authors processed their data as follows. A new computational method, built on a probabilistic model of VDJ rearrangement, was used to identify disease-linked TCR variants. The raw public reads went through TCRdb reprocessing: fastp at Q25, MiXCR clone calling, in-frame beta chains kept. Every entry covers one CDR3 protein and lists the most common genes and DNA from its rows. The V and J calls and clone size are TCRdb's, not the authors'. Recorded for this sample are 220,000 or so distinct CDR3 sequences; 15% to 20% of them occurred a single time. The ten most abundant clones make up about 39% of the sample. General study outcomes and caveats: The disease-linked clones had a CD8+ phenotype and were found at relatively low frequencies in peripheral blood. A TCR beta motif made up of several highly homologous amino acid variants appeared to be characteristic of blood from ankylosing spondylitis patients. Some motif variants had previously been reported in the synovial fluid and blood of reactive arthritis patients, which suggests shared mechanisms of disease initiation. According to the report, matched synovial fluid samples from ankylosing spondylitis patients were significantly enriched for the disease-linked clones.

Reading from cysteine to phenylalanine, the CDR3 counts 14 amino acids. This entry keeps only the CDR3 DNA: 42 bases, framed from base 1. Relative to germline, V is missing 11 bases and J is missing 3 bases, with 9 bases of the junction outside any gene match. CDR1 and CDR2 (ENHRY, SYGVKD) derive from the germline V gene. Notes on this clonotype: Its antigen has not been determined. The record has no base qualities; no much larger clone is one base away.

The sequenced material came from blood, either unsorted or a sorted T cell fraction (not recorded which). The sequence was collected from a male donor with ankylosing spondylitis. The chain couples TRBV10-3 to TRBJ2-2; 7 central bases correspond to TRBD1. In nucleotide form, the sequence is TGTGCCTCGGAGAACAGGGGCGACACCGGGGAGCTGTTTTTT. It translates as CASENRGDTGELFF.